Following are 18 T cell receptor beta chains from one sample sequenced in a study of CD8+ T cells in alopecia areata. Isolated RNA was reverse transcribed into cDNA used as the sequencing template. Assay: immunoSEQ multiplex PCR; the TCRdb copy retains only in-frame clones and omits some. The table shows 270,000 or so clones, with roughly 50% occurring only once. The treatment was: oral pan-JAK inhibitor, 5-10 mg twice daily. The sample was CD4+ T cells sorted from blood, taken at week 24, from a patient treated with tofacitinib. All receptors come from a human donor with alopecia areata.

The rearrangement joins TRBV30 to TRBJ1-5; D call uncertain. With 5 bases removed from V and 7 bases from J, the gap between germline ends came to 12 bases. Per germline, CDR1 GTSNPN and CDR2 SVGIG (reference sequence). The CDR3 is made up of 12 amino acids. The CDR3 DNA is TGTGCCTGGGGATTAGTTTCCCAGCCCCAGCATTTT. As protein: CAWGLVSQPQHF.

This clone was observed a few times. V is TRBV10-3 and J is TRBJ2-1; TRBD2 agrees at 16 bases. The CDR3 is made up of 19 amino acids. J lost 4 bases, V lost 7 bases, and 13 bases had no gene match. The germline CDR1 and CDR2 sequences are ENHRY and SYGVKD. The CDR3 region is CAIKRSSGTSGGGYNEQFF. The CDR3 bases are TGTGCCATCAAAAGATCCTCCGGGACTAGCGGGGGGGGTTACAATGAGCAGTTCTTC.

This chain joins TRBV6-6 and TRBJ1-6; no clear D. The CDR3 has 15 residues. Germline V gives CDR1 MNHNY, CDR2 SVGAGI (reference sequence). Trimming cost V 2 bases and J 8 bases, with 13 bases left between them. The CDR3 DNA follows: TGTGCCAGCAGTTACGACGGTCAGGTTTATTCACCCCTCCACTTT. It is translated as CASSYDGQVYSPLHF.

The genes are TRBV6-1 and TRBJ1-5; weak D call: TRBD1 (5 bases). Germline lookup yields CDR1 MNHNS and CDR2 SASEGT. V was shortened by 6 bases and J by 2 bases, with 14 bases between the two germline ends. CDR3 length equals 15 residues. In DNA form, the CDR3 reads TGTGCCAGCAGAGACCAGGGATATGGCAATCAGCCCCAGCATTTT. Protein: CASRDQGYGNQPQHF.

The rearrangement links TRBV29-1 to TRBJ1-1, with D perhaps matching TRBD1 (5 bases). V was trimmed by 6 bases and J by 1 base, leaving 18 bases between them. CDR1 and CDR2 (germline): SQVTM, ANQGSEA. This CDR3 spans 15 amino acids. CDR3 in amino acids: CSVRTTQGQNTEAFF. The CDR3 DNA follows: TGCAGCGTCCGAACAACTCAGGGCCAGAACACTGAAGCTTTCTTT.

The chain recombines TRBV11-2 with TRBJ2-3, with D uncertain. The CDR3 contains 16 residues. From germline, CDR1 is SGHAT and CDR2 FQNNGV. The V end was cut by 1 base, the J end by 0 bases, with 11 bases between. CDR3 sequence: CASSLGAGMSTDTQYF. The CDR3 DNA sequence: TGTGCCAGCAGCTTAGGTGCAGGAATGAGCACAGATACGCAGTATTTT.

This clone was counted between two and nine times. This rearrangement joins TRBV19 to TRBJ2-1, with D unclear. The ends were cut back, 0 bases at V and 10 bases at J, with 13 bases in the middle. CDR1 and CDR2 (germline): LNHDA, SQIVND (reference sequence). CDR3 length: 14 residues. The CDR3 spells CASSIDQRLQEQFF. Written as DNA, the CDR3 is TGTGCCAGTAGTATAGACCAGAGACTTCAAGAGCAGTTCTTC.

This clone was detected a few times. This same CDR3 is encoded by further DNA sequences in the sample. V is TRBV7-2 and J is TRBJ1-3; D uncertain. Germline CDR1 reads SGHTA; CDR2 reads FQGNSA. V was clipped by 1 base and J by 2 bases, with 9 bases between them. The CDR3 contains 15 residues. This CDR3 reads CASSLVWGAGNTIYF. The DNA for the CDR3 is TGTGCCAGCAGCTTAGTCTGGGGAGCTGGAAACACCATATATTTT.

This chain links TRBV5-4 with TRBJ1-2, with 7 bases aligning to TRBD1. Trimming took 4 bases from V and 3 from J; bases not matched to a gene: 6. In germline, CDR1 is SGHNT, CDR2 YYREEE (reference sequence). CDR3 length: 14 residues. The CDR3 DNA sequence: TGTGCCAGCAGCCTCGGACAGGACCACTATGGCTACACCTTC. Translated: CASSLGQDHYGYTF.

J is TRBJ2-3 and V is TRBV29-1; tentatively, D is TRBD1 or TRBD2 (6 bases each). The CDR3 runs 16 residues. CDR1 SQVTM and CDR2 ANQGSEA come from the germline V gene. Trimming cost V 5 bases and J 2 bases, with 20 bases left between them. CDR3 sequence: CSVRGAAGQNTDTQYF. The CDR3 DNA is TGCAGCGTTCGGGGAGCCGCGGGACAAAACACAGATACGCAGTATTTT.

This chain connects TRBV7-9 to TRBJ1-2, with D unclear. Germline lookup yields CDR1 SEHNR and CDR2 FQNEAQ (reference sequence). This CDR3 is 10 amino acids long. The ends were cut back, 5 bases at V and 7 bases at J, with 5 bases in the middle. The CDR3 coding sequence is TGTGCCAGCAGCATATCTGGCTACACCTTC. It yields the protein CASSISGYTF.

V usage is TRBV9 and J usage is TRBJ1-2; 10 nucleotides match TRBD1. CDR1 and CDR2 (germline): SGDLS, YYNGEE. With 0 bases clipped from V and 3 bases from J, the junction kept 2 bases outside the gene matches. This CDR3 region has 15 residues. The CDR3 nucleotides read TGTGCCAGCAGCGTAGGAGGGACAGGGGACTATGGCTACACCTTC. This codes for CASSVGGTGDYGYTF. Full variable domain (missing parts from reference TRBV9 and TRBJ1-2): DSGVTQTPKHLITATGQRVTLRCSPRSGDLSVYWYQQSLDQGLQFLIQYYNGEERAKGNILERFSAQQFPDLHSELNLSSLELGDSALYFCASSVGGTGDYGYTFGSGTRLTVV.

The sample holds a few counts of this clone. The chain is built from TRBV28 and TRBJ2-7; TRBD1 matches 9 bases. This CDR3 contains 15 residues. The V gene end was trimmed by 0 bases and the J gene end by 3 bases; junction bases not matched to a gene: 3. Germline V gene sequence: CDR1 MDHEN, CDR2 SYDVKM. The CDR3 coding sequence is TGTGCCAGCAGTTTATGGACAGGGGGTGGCTACGAGCAGTACTTC. Translating gives CASSLWTGGGYEQYF.

The chain is built from TRBV7-9 and TRBJ1-1, with TRBD1 matching over 7 bases. Germline CDR1 reads SEHNR; CDR2 reads FQNEAQ (reference sequence). This CDR3 is 11 amino acids long. With 11 bases clipped from V and 7 bases from J, the junction kept 7 bases outside the gene matches. The CDR3 spells CAGTRDSEAFF. CDR3 in DNA: TGTGCCGGGACCCGGGACAGTGAAGCTTTCTTT.

The chain uses TRBV27 and TRBJ1-2; D gene unclear. The CDR3 length is 14 residues. Germline CDR1 MNHEY, CDR2 SMNVEV (reference sequence). V lost 5 bases, J lost 5 bases, and 15 bases lay in between. CDR3 region: CASSRQPTSYGYTF. DNA for the CDR3: TGTGCCAGCAGTAGGCAACCAACTTCTTATGGCTACACCTTC.

The rearrangement joins TRBV9 to TRBJ2-3; 10 bases match TRBD2. The CDR3 runs to 16 residues. The V segment lost 1 base and the J segment 1 base; nucleotides outside the gene matches: 3. The V gene's germline CDR1 is SGDLS and CDR2 YYNGEE. The CDR3 sequence: CASSVMLAGGTDTQYF. Here the CDR3 DNA reads TGTGCCAGCAGCGTAATGCTAGCGGGGGGCACAGATACGCAGTATTTT.

This sequence joins TRBV23-1 and TRBJ1-5; D call uncertain. TRBV23-1 is filed as an ORF, its function uncertain. The CDR3 is 11 residues long. Trimming left V 8 bases short and J 7 bases short, with 9 bases between. In DNA, the CDR3 is TGCGCCAGCCAACATAAGCAGCCCCAGCATTTT. This gives the protein CASQHKQPQHF.

This clone was seen a few times. The chain links TRBV6-1 to TRBJ1-6; no clear D. The V gene's germline CDR1 is MNHNS and CDR2 SASEGT. V lost 8 bases and J lost 3, with 14 bases in between. The CDR3 consists of 15 residues. The CDR3 bases are TGTGCCAGCGTTACCCGGATCCACTATAATTCACCCCTCCACTTT. This encodes CASVTRIHYNSPLHF.